This T cell receptor (beta chain) was recovered during a study of blood T cell repertoires in COVID-19. Across the whole study: Specimens from acute and convalescent COVID-19 originated in the United States, Italy and Spain.

The count of this clone is one. The CDR3 is made up of 15 amino acids. V lost 4 bases, J lost 6 bases, and 10 bases stayed unmatched. The germline gives CDR1 SGHNT, CDR2 YENEEA. Across 20 to 25 US areas, participants ranged in age from roughly 18 to 95 years. Measured with immunoSEQ multiplex PCR; TCRdb has only the in-frame clones, and not every one. In the table there are under 300,000 clones, 70% to 85% of which are singletons. The rearrangement joins TRBV11-3 to TRBJ2-7; 9 bases match TRBD1. This receptor was obtained from a man in his forties who had recovered from COVID-19. The specimen sequenced was PBMCs or T cells enriched from blood (not recorded which). For the CDR3, the DNA is TGTGCCAGCAGCTCCGGACAGGGGAGGGTCGCCGAGCAGTACTTC. Amino acid sequence: CASSSGQGRVAEQYF. Filled out from reference TRBV11-3 and TRBJ2-7, the complete variable domain reads EAGVVQSPRYKIIEKKQPVAFWCNPISGHNTLYWYLQNLGQGPELLIRYENEEAVDDSQLPKDRFSAERLKGVDSTLKIQPAELGDSAVYLCASSSGQGRVAEQYFGPGTRLTVT.